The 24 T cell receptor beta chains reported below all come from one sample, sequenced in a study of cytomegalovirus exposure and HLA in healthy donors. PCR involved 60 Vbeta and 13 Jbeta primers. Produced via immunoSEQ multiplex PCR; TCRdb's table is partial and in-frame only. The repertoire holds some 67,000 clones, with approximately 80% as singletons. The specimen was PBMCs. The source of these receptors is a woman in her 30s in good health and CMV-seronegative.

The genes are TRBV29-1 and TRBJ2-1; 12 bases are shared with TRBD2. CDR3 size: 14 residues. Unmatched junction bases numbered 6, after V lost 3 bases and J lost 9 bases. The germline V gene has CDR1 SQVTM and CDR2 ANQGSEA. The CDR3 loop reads CSVDGLAGGSEQFF. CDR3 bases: TGCAGCGTTGATGGTCTAGCGGGGGGGAGTGAGCAGTTCTTC.

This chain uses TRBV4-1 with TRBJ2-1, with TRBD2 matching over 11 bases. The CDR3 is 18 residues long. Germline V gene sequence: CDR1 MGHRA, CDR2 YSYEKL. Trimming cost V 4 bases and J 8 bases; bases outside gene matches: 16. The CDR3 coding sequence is TGCGCCAGCAGCCCATTACCAGGTGGTAGCGGGGGGGCGTATGAGCAGTTCTTC. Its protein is CASSPLPGGSGGAYEQFF.

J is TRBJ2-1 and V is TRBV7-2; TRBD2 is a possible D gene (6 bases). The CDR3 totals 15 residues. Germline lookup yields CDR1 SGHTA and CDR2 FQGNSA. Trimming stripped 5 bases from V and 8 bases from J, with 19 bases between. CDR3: CASSPGFPGVDEQFF. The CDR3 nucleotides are TGTGCCAGCAGCCCAGGGTTTCCGGGGGTAGATGAGCAGTTCTTC. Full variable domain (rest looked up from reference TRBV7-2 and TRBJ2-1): GAGVSQSPSNKVTEKGKDVELRCDPISGHTALYWYRQSLGQGLEFLIYFQGNSAPDKSGLPSDRFSAERTGGSVSTLTIQRTQQEDSAVYLCASSPGFPGVDEQFFGPGTRLTVL.

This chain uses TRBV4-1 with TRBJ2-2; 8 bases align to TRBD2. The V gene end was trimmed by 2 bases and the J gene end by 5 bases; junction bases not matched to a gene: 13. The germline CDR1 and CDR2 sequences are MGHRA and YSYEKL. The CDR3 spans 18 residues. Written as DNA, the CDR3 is TGCGCCAGCAGCCAAAAATCCTCTGGCGGGGGGAGGACCGGGGAGCTGTTTTTT. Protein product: CASSQKSSGGGRTGELFF.

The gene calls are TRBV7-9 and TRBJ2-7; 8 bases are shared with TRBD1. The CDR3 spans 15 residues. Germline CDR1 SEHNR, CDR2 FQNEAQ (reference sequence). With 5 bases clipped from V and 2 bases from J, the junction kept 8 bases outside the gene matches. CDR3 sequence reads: CASSPGTGLTYEQYF. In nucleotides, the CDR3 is TGTGCCAGCAGCCCGGGGACAGGACTGACCTACGAGCAGTACTTC.

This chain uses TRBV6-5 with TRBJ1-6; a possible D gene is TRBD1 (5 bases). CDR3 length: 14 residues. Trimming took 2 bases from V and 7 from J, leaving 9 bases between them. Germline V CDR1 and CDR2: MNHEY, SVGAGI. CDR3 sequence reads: CASSYNGANSPLHF. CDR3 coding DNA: TGTGCCAGCAGTTACAATGGGGCGAATTCACCCCTCCACTTT.

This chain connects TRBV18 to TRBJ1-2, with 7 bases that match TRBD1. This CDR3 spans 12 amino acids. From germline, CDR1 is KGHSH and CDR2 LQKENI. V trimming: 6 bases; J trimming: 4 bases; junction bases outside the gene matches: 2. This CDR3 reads CASSRDSYGYTF. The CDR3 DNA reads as TGTGCCAGCTCGAGGGACAGCTATGGCTACACCTTC. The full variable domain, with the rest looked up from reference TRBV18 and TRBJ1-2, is NAGVMQNPRHLVRRRGQEARLRCSPMKGHSHVYWYRQLPEEGLKFMVYLQKENIIDESGMPKERFSAEFPKEGPSILRIQQVVRGDSAAYFCASSRDSYGYTFGSGTRLTVV.

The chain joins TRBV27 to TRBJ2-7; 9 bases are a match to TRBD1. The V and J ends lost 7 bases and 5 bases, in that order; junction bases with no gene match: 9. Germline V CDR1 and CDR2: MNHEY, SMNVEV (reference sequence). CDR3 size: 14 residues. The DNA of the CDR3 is TGTGCCAGCATGCGACCTGGGACAGGGAACGAGCAGTACTTC. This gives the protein CASMRPGTGNEQYF.

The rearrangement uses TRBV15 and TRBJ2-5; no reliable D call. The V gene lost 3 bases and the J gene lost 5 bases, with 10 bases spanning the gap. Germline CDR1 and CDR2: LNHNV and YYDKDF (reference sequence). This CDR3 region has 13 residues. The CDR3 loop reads CATSSSPPETQYF. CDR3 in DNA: TGTGCCACCAGCAGCTCCCCCCCGGAGACCCAGTACTTC.

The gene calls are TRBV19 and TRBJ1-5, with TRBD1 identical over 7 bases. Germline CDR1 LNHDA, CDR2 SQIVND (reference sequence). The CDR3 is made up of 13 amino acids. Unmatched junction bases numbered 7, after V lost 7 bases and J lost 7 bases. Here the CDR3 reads CASIGAGGQPQHF. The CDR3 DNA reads TGTGCCAGTATCGGGGCAGGGGGACAGCCCCAGCATTTT.

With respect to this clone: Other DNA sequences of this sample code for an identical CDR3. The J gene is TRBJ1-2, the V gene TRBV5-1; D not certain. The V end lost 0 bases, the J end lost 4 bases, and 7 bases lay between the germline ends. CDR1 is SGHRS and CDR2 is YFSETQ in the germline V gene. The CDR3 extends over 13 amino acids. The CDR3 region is CASSLDRSYGYTF. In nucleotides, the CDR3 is TGCGCCAGCAGCTTGGACCGGTCCTATGGCTACACCTTC.

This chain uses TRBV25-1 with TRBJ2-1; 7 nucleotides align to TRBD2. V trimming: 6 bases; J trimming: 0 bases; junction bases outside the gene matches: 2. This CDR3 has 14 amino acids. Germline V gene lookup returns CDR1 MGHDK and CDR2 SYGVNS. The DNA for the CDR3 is TGTGCCAGCAGGGGGGGGAACTCCTACAATGAGCAGTTCTTC. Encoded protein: CASRGGNSYNEQFF.

CDR3 region: CASSREPSLLEGYTF. CDR3 DNA: TGCGCCAGCAGCCGGGAACCCTCCCTCCTGGAGGGCTACACCTTC. The chain couples TRBV5-1 to TRBJ1-2; D remains ambiguous. From germline, CDR1 is SGHRS and CDR2 YFSETQ. The CDR3 length is 15 residues. Trimming shortened V by 4 bases and J by 8 bases, and 21 bases separated the two germline ends. Full variable domain (missing parts from reference TRBV5-1 and TRBJ1-2): KAGVTQTPRYLIKTRGQQVTLSCSPISGHRSVSWYQQTPGQGLQFLFEYFSETQRNKGNFPGRFSGRQFSNSRSEMNVSTLELGDSALYLCASSREPSLLEGYTFGSGTRLTVV.

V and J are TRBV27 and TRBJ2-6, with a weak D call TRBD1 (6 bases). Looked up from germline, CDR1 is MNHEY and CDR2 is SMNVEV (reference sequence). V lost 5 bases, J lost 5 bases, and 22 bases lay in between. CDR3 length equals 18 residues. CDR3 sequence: CASSTRTALRSWANVLTF. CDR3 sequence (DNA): TGTGCCAGCAGTACAAGGACAGCCCTTCGGTCCTGGGCCAACGTCCTGACTTTC.

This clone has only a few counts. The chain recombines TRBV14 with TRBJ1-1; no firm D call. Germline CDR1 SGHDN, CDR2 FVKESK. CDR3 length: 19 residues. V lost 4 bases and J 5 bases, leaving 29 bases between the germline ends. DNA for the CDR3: TGTGCCAGCAGCCTGTTTAAGTTGAGGTTAGGCCCGGGGAGGACTGAAGCTTTCTTT. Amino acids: CASSLFKLRLGPGRTEAFF.

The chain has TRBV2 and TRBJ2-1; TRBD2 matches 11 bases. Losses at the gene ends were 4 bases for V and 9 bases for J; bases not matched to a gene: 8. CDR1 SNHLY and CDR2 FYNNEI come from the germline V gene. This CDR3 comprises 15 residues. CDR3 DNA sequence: TGTGCCAGCAGTGTGTCTAGCGGGGGGCATAGTGAGCAGTTCTTC. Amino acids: CASSVSSGGHSEQFF.

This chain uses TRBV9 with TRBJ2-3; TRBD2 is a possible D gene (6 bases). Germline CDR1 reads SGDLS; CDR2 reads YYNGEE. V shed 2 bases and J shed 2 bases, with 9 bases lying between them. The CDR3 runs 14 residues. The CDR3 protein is CASSVSGTTDTQYF. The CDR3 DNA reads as TGTGCCAGCAGCGTTAGCGGAACCACAGATACGCAGTATTTT.

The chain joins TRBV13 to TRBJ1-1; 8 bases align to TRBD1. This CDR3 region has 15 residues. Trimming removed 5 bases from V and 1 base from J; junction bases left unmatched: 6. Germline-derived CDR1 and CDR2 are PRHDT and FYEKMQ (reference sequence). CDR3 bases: TGTGCCAGCAGCGGACAGGGACACGGGAACACTGAAGCTTTCTTT. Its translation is CASSGQGHGNTEAFF.

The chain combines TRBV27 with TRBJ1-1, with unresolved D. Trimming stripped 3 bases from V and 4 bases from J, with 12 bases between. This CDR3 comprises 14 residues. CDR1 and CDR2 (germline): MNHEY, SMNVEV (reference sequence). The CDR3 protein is CASSFEALGTEAFF. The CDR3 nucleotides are TGTGCCAGCAGTTTCGAGGCGTTGGGCACTGAAGCTTTCTTT.

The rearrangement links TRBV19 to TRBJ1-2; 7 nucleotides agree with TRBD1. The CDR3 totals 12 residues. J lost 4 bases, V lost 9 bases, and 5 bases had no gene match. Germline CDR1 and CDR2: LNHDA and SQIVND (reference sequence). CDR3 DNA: TGTGCCAGCAGACAGGGTTCCTATGGCTACACCTTC. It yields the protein CASRQGSYGYTF.

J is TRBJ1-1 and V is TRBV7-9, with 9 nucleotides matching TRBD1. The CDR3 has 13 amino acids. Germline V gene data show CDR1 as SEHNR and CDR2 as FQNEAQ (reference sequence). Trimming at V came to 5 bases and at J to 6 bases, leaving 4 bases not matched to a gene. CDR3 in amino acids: CASSPDRGAEAFF. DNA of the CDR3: TGTGCCAGCAGCCCTGACAGGGGGGCTGAAGCTTTCTTT.

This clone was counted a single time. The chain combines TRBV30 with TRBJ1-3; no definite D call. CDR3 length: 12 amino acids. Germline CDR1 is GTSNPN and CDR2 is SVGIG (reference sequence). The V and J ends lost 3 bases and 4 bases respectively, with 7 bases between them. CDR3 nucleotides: TGTGCCTGGAGGACTGACGGAAACACCATATATTTT. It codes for CAWRTDGNTIYF.

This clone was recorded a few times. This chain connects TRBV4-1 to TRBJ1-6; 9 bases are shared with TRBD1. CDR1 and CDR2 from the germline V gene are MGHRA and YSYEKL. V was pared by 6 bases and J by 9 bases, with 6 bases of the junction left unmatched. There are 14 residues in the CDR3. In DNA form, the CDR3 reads TGCGCCAGCAGTTACGGACAGGGGAGTTCACCCCTCCACTTT. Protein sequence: CASSYGQGSSPLHF.

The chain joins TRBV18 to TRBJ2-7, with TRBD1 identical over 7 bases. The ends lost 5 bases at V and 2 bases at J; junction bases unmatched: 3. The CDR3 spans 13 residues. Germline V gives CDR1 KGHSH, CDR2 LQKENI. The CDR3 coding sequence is TGTGCCAGCTCAGGAGACAGGGCCTACGAGCAGTACTTC. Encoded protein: CASSGDRAYEQYF.